The clone carrying this T cell receptor beta chain was seen ten or more times. This sample was taken from a study of regulatory T cells in long-lasting Graves disease. According to the study, TCR beta libraries were built with iRepertoire HTBI primers and CDR3-region Arm-PCR. TCRdb processed the multiplex PCR reads anew with MiXCR; each CDR3 protein has one entry. This table holds more than 450,000 distinct CDR3 sequences, 12% found once. V gave up 4 bases and J gave up 3 bases, with 15 bases separating them. In germline, CDR1 is SGHVS, CDR2 FQNEAQ. There are 16 residues in the CDR3. Time point: newly diagnosed GD, antithyroid drugs for less than 3 months. TCR sequences were obtained from RNA taken from PBMCs. The sample also formed part of further work on T cells in Graves' hyperthyroidism and ophthalmopathy.

This rearrangement joins TRBV7-8 to TRBJ1-4; no definite D call. This clonotype originated in a woman in her 30s with Graves disease. Specimen: peripheral blood mononuclear cells (PBMCs), collected at new diagnosis, from a patient treated with antithyroid drugs. CDR3 DNA: TGTGCCAGCAGCTCACGCTCAGCGGTGGCTAATGAAAAACTGTTTTTT. Residues: CASSSRSAVANEKLFF.